The present TCR beta chain was sequenced within a study of blood T cell repertoires in COVID-19. V was shortened by 4 bases and J by 6 bases, with 10 bases between the two germline ends. CDR1 is SEHNR and CDR2 is FQNEAQ in the germline V gene (reference sequence). This CDR3 has 14 residues. Sequencing used immunoSEQ multiplex PCR; TCRdb keeps in-frame clones, though not all of them. Among 200,000 to 300,000 clones listed, approximately 90% were seen once. The clonotype originates from a woman aged 40 to 49 with acute COVID-19. Sequencing input: PBMCs or T cells enriched from blood (not recorded which). V is TRBV7-9 and J is TRBJ2-6; D ambiguous. Here the CDR3 reads CASSSTLSANVLTF. The CDR3 DNA sequence: TGTGCCAGCAGCTCCACTCTGTCGGCCAACGTCCTGACTTTC.